This T cell receptor beta chain was sequenced during a study of identical twins. Deletions cut 8 bases from V and 0 bases from J, with 13 bases between. The CDR3 is 14 residues long. Germline CDR1 reads SGHTA; CDR2 reads FQGNSA. MiXCR, run by TCRdb on the 5' RACE reads, gives a single entry per CDR3 protein. Of 1.5 million to 2 million distinct CDR3 sequences in the sample, around 29% were seen once. This TCR was sampled from a newborn girl in good health. The chain combines TRBV7-2 with TRBJ1-2; D uncertain. What was sequenced was cord blood. CDR3 sequence reads: CASGVDTSNYGYTF. The CDR3 coding sequence is TGTGCCAGCGGCGTCGACACCTCTAACTATGGCTACACCTTC. Full variable domain (outside the CDR3, taken from reference TRBV7-2 and TRBJ1-2): GAGVSQSPSNKVTEKGKDVELRCDPISGHTALYWYRQSLGQGLEFLIYFQGNSAPDKSGLPSDRFSAERTGGSVSTLTIQRTQQEDSAVYLCASGVDTSNYGYTFGSGTRLTVV.